The 2 T cell receptor beta chains presented below share a single source sample, sequenced in a study of cytomegalovirus exposure and HLA in healthy donors. Assay used: immunoSEQ multiplex PCR; TCRdb lists only in-frame clones, some missing. The table has 85,000 to 130,000 clones, roughly 90% seen once. Material for sequencing was PBMCs. These receptors were obtained from a woman under 30 in good health and CMV-seropositive.

The chain uses TRBV7-9 and TRBJ1-2; D call uncertain. V was pared by 5 bases and J by 8 bases, with 15 bases between. The CDR3 is 13 residues long. In germline, CDR1 is SEHNR, CDR2 FQNEAQ (reference sequence). CDR3 in amino acids: CASSPRSPGGYTF. The CDR3 nucleotides read TGTGCCAGCAGCCCGCGCAGCCCGGGGGGCTACACCTTC.

This rearrangement joins TRBV2 to TRBJ1-5, with 7 positions matching TRBD1. The V segment lost 7 bases and the J segment 4 bases; nucleotides outside the gene matches: 10. CDR1 SNHLY and CDR2 FYNNEI come from the germline V gene. The CDR3 has 15 amino acids. The DNA for the CDR3 is TGTGCCAGCAAGGAAAACAGGGGCGCGAATCAGCCCCAGCATTTT. The encoded protein is CASKENRGANQPQHF. Full variable domain (rest looked up from reference TRBV2 and TRBJ1-5): EPEVTQTPSHQVTQMGQEVILRCVPISNHLYFYWYRQILGQKVEFLVSFYNNEISEKSEIFDDQFSVERPDGSNFTLKIRSTKLEDSAMYFCASKENRGANQPQHFGDGTRLSIL.